The next 31 T cell receptor beta chains were all read from a single sample in a study of blood T cell repertoires in COVID-19. Some clones are missing from TCRdb's copy, which holds only in-frame ones; the method was immunoSEQ multiplex PCR. The sample lists about 230,000 clones; roughly four fifths were seen once. Sequencing was carried out using peripheral blood. The receptors shown here come from a woman older than 75 with COVID-19, enrolled during active disease.

This rearrangement joins TRBV7-2 to TRBJ2-5; 10 nucleotides align to TRBD2. This CDR3 is built from 17 residues. V lost 1 base to trimming and J lost 4 bases; unmatched junction nucleotides: 9. CDR1 is SGHTA, CDR2 FQGNSA, per germline. DNA of the CDR3: TGTGCCAGCAGCTTAGATAGAGCGGGAGGGGCCCGAGAGACCCAGTACTTC. Translated, it gives CASSLDRAGGARETQYF. Filled out from reference TRBV7-2 and TRBJ2-5, the complete variable domain reads GAGVSQSPSNKVTEKGKDVELRCDPISGHTALYWYRQSLGQGLEFLIYFQGNSAPDKSGLPSDRFSAERTGGSVSTLTIQRTQQEDSAVYLCASSLDRAGGARETQYFGPGTRLLVL.

This clone was counted a single time. The chain links TRBV7-3 to TRBJ2-1; 7 bases align to TRBD1. Germline CDR1 and CDR2: SGHTA and FQGTGA. V was pared by 6 bases and J by 2 bases, with 16 bases of the junction left unmatched. The CDR3 extends over 18 amino acids. The CDR3 DNA reads as TGTGCCAGCAGTAGTGGGACAGAGGGCTTGAACACCTACAATGAGCAGTTCTTC. The encoded protein is CASSSGTEGLNTYNEQFF. The variable domain in full, completed from reference TRBV7-3 and TRBJ2-1, reads GAGVSQTPSNKVTEKGKYVELRCDPISGHTALYWYRQSLGQGPEFLIYFQGTGAADDSGLPNDRFFAVRPEGSVSTLKIQRTERGDSAVYLCASSSGTEGLNTYNEQFFGPGTRLTVL.

V and J are TRBV18 and TRBJ1-1, with D perhaps TRBD1 (5 bases). Germline-derived CDR1 and CDR2 are KGHSH and LQKENI. The CDR3 is 16 amino acids. V was pared by 3 bases and J by 4 bases, with 18 bases between. This CDR3 is CASSPRAGLVSTEAFF. In DNA, the CDR3 is TGTGCCAGCTCACCCCGGGCGGGGCTGGTCAGCACTGAAGCTTTCTTT.

This clone was detected only a few times. The CDR3 here is CASSVGDRGVYGYTF. The DNA for the CDR3 is TGTGCCAGCAGCGTGGGGGACAGGGGCGTCTATGGCTACACCTTC. This rearrangement joins TRBV9 to TRBJ1-2; TRBD1 matches at 10 bases. Germline CDR1 is SGDLS and CDR2 is YYNGEE. The CDR3 totals 15 residues. Unmatched junction bases numbered 5, after V lost 2 bases and J lost 4 bases.

V gene TRBV2 combines with J gene TRBJ1-4; 8 positions match TRBD1. Germline CDR1 SNHLY, CDR2 FYNNEI. J lost 8 bases, V lost 7 bases, and 9 bases had no gene match. This CDR3 region has 14 residues. For the CDR3, the DNA is TGTGCCAGCATCTCAGACAGGGGAAAGGAAAAACTGTTTTTT. Its protein product is CASISDRGKEKLFF.

The genes are TRBV6-2 or TRBV6-3 and TRBJ2-3; TRBD2 matches at 7 bases. The length of the CDR3 is 11 residues. J lost 10 bases, V lost 5 bases, and 3 bases had no gene match. Germline CDR1 and CDR2: MNHEY and SVGEGT. The CDR3 region has the DNA TGTGCCAGCAGTGGACTAGTGGCGCAGTATTTT. Translation gives CASSGLVAQYF.

The rearrangement links TRBV5-1 to TRBJ2-5, with 16 positions matching TRBD2. The V gene's germline CDR1 is SGHRS and CDR2 YFSETQ. This CDR3 contains 17 residues. With 3 bases clipped from V and 5 bases from J, the junction kept 7 bases outside the gene matches. This CDR3 is CASSSGTSGRAGETQYF. CDR3 nucleotide sequence: TGCGCCAGCAGCTCCGGGACTAGCGGGAGGGCGGGGGAGACCCAGTACTTC.

The chain employs TRBV25-1 and TRBJ1-4; tentative D call: TRBD1 (6 bases). V shed 3 bases and J shed 0 bases, with 11 bases lying between them. Germline CDR1 is MGHDK and CDR2 is SYGVNS. CDR3 length: 16 residues. The CDR3 loop is CASSDLRQATNEKLFF. The DNA of the CDR3 is TGTGCCAGCAGTGATTTACGACAGGCAACTAATGAAAAACTGTTTTTT.

The rearrangement links TRBV7-6 to TRBJ1-2; TRBD1 agrees at 10 bases. This CDR3 comprises 16 residues. V shed 2 bases, J shed 2 bases, and the junction held 5 bases outside the gene matches. CDR1 is SGHVS and CDR2 is FNYEAQ in the germline V gene. The CDR3 DNA is TGTGCCAGCAGCTTAACGGGACAGGGGAAGAACTATGGCTACACCTTC. Amino acid sequence: CASSLTGQGKNYGYTF. The full variable domain, in which reference TRBV7-6 and TRBJ1-2 provide the parts outside the CDR3, is GAGVSQSPRYKVTKRGQDVALRCDPISGHVSLYWYRQALGQGPEFLTYFNYEAQQDKSGLPNDRFSAERPEGSISTLTIQRTEQRDSAMYRCASSLTGQGKNYGYTFGSGTRLTVV.

This chain links TRBV3-1 (or the pseudogene TRBV3-2) with TRBJ2-7; TRBD1 might be the D (5 bases). The CDR3 runs 11 residues. Trimming stripped 3 bases from V and 7 bases from J, with 7 bases between. Germline-derived CDR1 and CDR2 are LGHDT and YNNKEL (reference sequence). CDR3 coding DNA: TGTGCCAGCAGCCACCCAGGGGAGCAGTACTTC. This gives the protein CASSHPGEQYF.

The CDR3 loop reads CASSFLQGRSEKLFF. The CDR3 DNA reads TGTGCCAGCAGCTTCCTACAGGGCCGTAGTGAAAAACTGTTTTTT. The J gene is TRBJ1-4, the V gene TRBV7-9; D is perhaps TRBD1 (6 bases). This CDR3 spans 15 amino acids. The germline V and J ends were trimmed by 3 bases and 7 bases, with 15 bases remaining between them. Germline V CDR1 and CDR2: SEHNR, FQNEAQ (reference sequence).

The chain is built from TRBV18 and TRBJ2-6; D unresolved. The length of the CDR3 is 17 residues. Germline CDR1 and CDR2: KGHSH and LQKENI. Trimming took off 3 bases at V and 0 bases at J, with 12 bases between the two ends. The DNA of the CDR3 is TGTGCCAGCTCACCGCAACCGTCCGGCTCTGGGGCCAACGTCCTGACTTTC. This sequence encodes CASSPQPSGSGANVLTF.

This chain uses TRBV10-2 with TRBJ2-3; TRBD1 aligns across 8 bases. V lost 5 bases to trimming and J lost 4 bases; unmatched junction nucleotides: 5. CDR1 WSHSY and CDR2 SAAADI come from the germline V gene. The CDR3 is 14 residues long. The CDR3 DNA reads as TGCGCCAGCAGTATCCAGGGGGCTCCAGATACGCAGTATTTT. This codes for CASSIQGAPDTQYF.

The V gene is TRBV5-1, the J gene TRBJ2-7, with 9 bases identical to TRBD1. Germline assignment: CDR1 SGHRS and CDR2 YFSETQ. The CDR3 extends over 15 amino acids. V lost 4 bases, J lost 0 bases, and 5 bases stayed unmatched. CDR3 DNA: TGCGCCAGCAGCAGGGACAGGGAGGGCTCCTACGAGCAGTACTTC. Its translation is CASSRDREGSYEQYF.

This clone was detected only a few times. The chain has TRBV19 and TRBJ1-4; the D gene is possibly TRBD1 (5 bases). CDR1 and CDR2 from the germline V gene are LNHDA and SQIVND (reference sequence). The CDR3 is made up of 13 amino acids. Trimming took off 3 bases at V and 10 bases at J, with 12 bases between the two ends. CDR3 nucleotide sequence: TGTGCCAGTAGTATGAGACAGTCGGGAAAACTGTTTTTT. This encodes CASSMRQSGKLFF.

The chain employs TRBV19 and TRBJ2-5; 9 nucleotides match TRBD1. The CDR3 runs to 16 residues. Germline CDR1 reads LNHDA; CDR2 reads SQIVND (reference sequence). Losses at the gene ends were 3 bases for V and 5 bases for J; bases not matched to a gene: 10. Here the CDR3 reads CASSIMDRGSKETQYF. CDR3 nucleotide sequence: TGTGCCAGTAGTATTATGGACAGGGGATCGAAGGAGACCCAGTACTTC. The variable domain in full, completed from reference TRBV19 and TRBJ2-5, reads DGGITQSPKYLFRKEGQNVTLSCEQNLNHDAMYWYRQDPGQGLRLIYYSQIVNDFQKGDIAEGYSVSREKKESFPLTVTSAQKNPTAFYLCASSIMDRGSKETQYFGPGTRLLVL.

The rearrangement joins TRBV30 to TRBJ2-5, with 13 bases that match TRBD2. This CDR3 has 17 amino acids. Germline CDR1 GTSNPN, CDR2 SVGIG (reference sequence). Germline trimming cut 0 bases from V and 5 bases from J; bases unmatched to any gene: 9. CDR3 protein: CAWSVRLAGGGGETQYF. In nucleotides, the CDR3 is TGTGCCTGGAGTGTAAGACTAGCGGGAGGAGGAGGGGAGACCCAGTACTTC.

V usage is TRBV27 and J usage is TRBJ1-6, with 11 bases lining up with TRBD1. V lost 8 bases to trimming and J lost 5 bases; unmatched junction nucleotides: 11. CDR3 size: 17 residues. Germline CDR1 MNHEY, CDR2 SMNVEV (reference sequence). The CDR3 reads CASRDWGTGGDNSPLHF. In DNA form, the CDR3 reads TGTGCCAGCCGCGATTGGGGGACAGGGGGAGATAATTCACCCCTCCACTTT.

This chain joins TRBV5-8 and TRBJ1-4; TRBD1 aligns across 8 bases. Germline V gene sequence: CDR1 SGHTS, CDR2 YDEGEE. The CDR3 is 15 residues long. After removal of 4 bases from V and 7 bases from J, the junction contained 9 bases not matched to a gene. The CDR3 sequence: CASSPSGGRGEKLFF. The DNA for the CDR3 is TGTGCCAGCAGCCCCTCAGGGGGCCGGGGTGAAAAACTGTTTTTT.

The rearrangement links TRBV2 to TRBJ1-2, with D hard to call. CDR1 is SNHLY and CDR2 is FYNNEI in the germline V gene. The CDR3 loop spans 14 amino acids. V lost 6 bases and J lost 4, with 15 bases in between. The CDR3 coding sequence is TGTGCCAGCAGCCTGGGAGGCGCTGGCTATGGCTACACCTTC. Protein product: CASSLGGAGYGYTF.

This clone was seen only a few times. The chain employs TRBV4-1 and TRBJ1-5; possibly TRBD1 for D (5 bases). The CDR3 sequence is 15 residues long. Germline V CDR1 and CDR2: MGHRA, YSYEKL. Trimming took 3 bases from V and 3 from J, leaving 12 bases between them. This CDR3 is CASSQLTGINQPQHF. The CDR3 DNA reads as TGCGCCAGCAGCCAGTTAACAGGTATCAATCAGCCCCAGCATTTT.

The gene calls are TRBV28 and TRBJ1-6, with D possibly matching TRBD1 (6 bases). Germline V gene data show CDR1 as MDHEN and CDR2 as SYDVKM. CDR3 length: 14 residues. The V gene lost 5 bases and the J gene lost 6 bases, with 11 bases spanning the gap. The CDR3 is CASSELRGNSPLHF. CDR3 nucleotides: TGTGCCAGCAGTGAACTCAGGGGTAATTCACCCCTCCACTTT.

The chain has TRBV6-4 and TRBJ1-1, with 8 bases that match TRBD1. This CDR3 is 16 amino acids long. CDR1 MRHNA and CDR2 SNTAGT come from the germline V gene. J lost 8 bases, V lost 6 bases, and 17 bases had no gene match. The CDR3 protein is CASRETGVLFREEAFF. The CDR3 coding sequence is TGTGCCAGCAGGGAGACAGGGGTACTTTTTCGCGAAGAAGCTTTCTTT.

The chain has TRBV7-2 and TRBJ1-2, with D maybe TRBD1 (6 bases). CDR3 size: 15 residues. The V end was cut by 1 base, the J end by 0 bases, with 9 bases between. CDR1 SGHTA and CDR2 FQGNSA come from the germline V gene. CDR3 amino acids: CASSLDPGANYGYTF. The CDR3 region has the DNA TGTGCCAGCAGCTTAGATCCAGGGGCTAACTATGGCTACACCTTC.

J is TRBJ2-3 and V is TRBV5-1; 8 positions agree with TRBD1. CDR3 size: 16 residues. The ends lost 0 bases at V and 2 bases at J; junction bases unmatched: 5. Germline CDR1 and CDR2: SGHRS and YFSETQ. The CDR3 loop is CASSLVGQAITDTQYF. For the CDR3, the DNA is TGCGCCAGCAGCTTGGTGGGACAGGCGATCACAGATACGCAGTATTTT.

The V gene is TRBV18, the J gene TRBJ2-7; no reliable D call. This CDR3 is built from 15 residues. CDR1 and CDR2 from the germline V gene are KGHSH and LQKENI. V dropped 3 bases and J dropped 0 bases, with 12 bases sitting between them. The CDR3 DNA is TGTGCCAGCTCACCGTCCGGGTCAACCTCCTACGAGCAGTACTTC. Translating gives CASSPSGSTSYEQYF.

This chain links TRBV9 with TRBJ2-7, with 7 bases matching TRBD1. Germline-derived CDR1 and CDR2 are SGDLS and YYNGEE. V shed 2 bases, J shed 2 bases, and the junction held 7 bases outside the gene matches. The CDR3 has 15 residues. The CDR3 sequence is CASSVLGTATYEQYF. The CDR3 DNA is TGTGCCAGCAGCGTTCTCGGGACAGCGACCTACGAGCAGTACTTC. The full variable domain, its missing parts supplied by reference TRBV9 and TRBJ2-7, is DSGVTQTPKHLITATGQRVTLRCSPRSGDLSVYWYQQSLDQGLQFLIQYYNGEERAKGNILERFSAQQFPDLHSELNLSSLELGDSALYFCASSVLGTATYEQYFGPGTRLTVT.

This clone was observed a single time. The genes are TRBV3-1 (or the pseudogene TRBV3-2) and TRBJ1-2; 9 bases match TRBD1. CDR1 and CDR2 from the germline V gene are LGHDT and YNNKEL (reference sequence). V trimming: 3 bases; J trimming: 7 bases; junction bases outside the gene matches: 6. The CDR3 extends over 14 amino acids. CDR3 loop: CASSQVGQGGGYTF. The CDR3 DNA reads as TGTGCCAGCAGCCAGGTGGGACAGGGAGGTGGCTACACCTTC.

The gene calls are TRBV19 and TRBJ1-2; a possible D gene is TRBD1 (5 bases). Trimming shortened V by 2 bases and J by 8 bases, and 18 bases separated the two germline ends. Per germline, CDR1 LNHDA and CDR2 SQIVND (reference sequence). This CDR3 has 15 residues. DNA of the CDR3: TGTGCCAGTAGTATAAACGGGGGAGGGGCAAGCGGCTACACCTTC. Encoded protein: CASSINGGGASGYTF.

This clone turned up a few times. The chain links TRBV5-1 to TRBJ1-2, with D possibly being TRBD1 (5 bases). Germline V gene data show CDR1 as SGHRS and CDR2 as YFSETQ. Trimming shortened V by 4 bases and J by 5 bases, and 18 bases separated the two germline ends. The CDR3 contains 15 residues. CDR3: CASSENLGRAYGYTF. The DNA for the CDR3 is TGCGCCAGCAGCGAAAATCTGGGCAGGGCATATGGCTACACCTTC.

The count of this clone is one. The chain has TRBV6-6 and TRBJ2-7; tentatively, D is TRBD2 (5 bases). The V and J ends lost 6 bases and 2 bases respectively, with 8 bases between them. The CDR3 spans 12 residues. Germline CDR1 MNHNY, CDR2 SVGAGI (reference sequence). The CDR3 DNA reads as TGTGCCAGCAGACTCGGGACCTACGAGCAGTACTTC. Its protein is CASRLGTYEQYF.